The source of this TCR beta chain is a study of Ad26.COV2.S vaccination and SARS-CoV-2 variants. The CDR3 spans 12 residues. The V gene's germline CDR1 is WSHSY and CDR2 SAAADI. Trimming cost V 10 bases and J 5 bases, with 15 bases left between them. As concerns this clone: Its antigen is unknown.

Sequenced by immunoSEQ multiplex PCR; TCRdb stores in-frame clones only, minus some. The profile shows more than 150,000 clones, around 90% of them singletons. The study, taken as a whole, reports: TCR breadth and depth analyses may have underestimated total T cell responses. Vaccine recipients posted higher spike-specific TCR breadth than their placebo counterparts. Reportedly, spike-specific CD8+ and CD4+ T cell responses achieved substantial breadth once vaccination had taken place.

This chain links TRBV10-2 with TRBJ2-7, with D possibly matching TRBD2 (7 bases). This receptor was taken from a human donor who had recovered from COVID-19. This material consisted of peripheral blood, taken after recovery from COVID-19. The CDR3 DNA sequence: TGCGCCACCCGGCCGGGGGGCCACGAGCAGTACTTC. Encoded protein: CATRPGGHEQYF.